The rows below give T cell receptor beta chains drawn from one sample of a study of cytomegalovirus exposure and HLA in healthy donors. Using immunoSEQ multiplex PCR, the repertoire was profiled, and TCRdb retains in-frame clones only, with some absent. This sample has some 91,000 clones, with about 80% found just once. The sample was PBMCs. These TCRs come from a woman aged 55-70 years in good health and CMV-seronegative. Each CDR3 is given with its conserved first and last residue. Each record gives: clone size, D gene, J gene, V gene, CDR3 protein, CDR3 DNA. D genes are given only for firm matches. Size tells how often a clone was seen (once, few, many) or the class of an expanded clone, and some rows leave it out.

abundance: few; d_gene: TRBD1; j_gene: TRBJ1-6; v_gene: TRBV7-2; CDR3aa: CASSRRTGDANSPLHF; CDR3nt: TGTGCCAGCAGCCGAAGGACAGGGGACGCTAATTCACCCCTCCACTTT
abundance: NA; d_gene: TRBD1; j_gene: TRBJ1-2; v_gene: TRBV18; CDR3aa: CASSPIPGQDYGYTF; CDR3nt: TGTGCCAGCTCACCGATACCGGGACAGGACTATGGCTACACCTTC
abundance: NA; d_gene: NA; j_gene: TRBJ2-7; v_gene: TRBV7-2; CDR3aa: CASSWGDQTYEQYF; CDR3nt: TGTGCCAGCAGCTGGGGGGACCAAACCTACGAGCAGTACTTC
abundance: NA; d_gene: NA; j_gene: TRBJ1-5; v_gene: TRBV7-9; CDR3aa: CASSQGNRQPQHF; CDR3nt: TGTGCCAGCAGCCAGGGTAATCGTCAGCCCCAGCATTTT
abundance: NA; d_gene: TRBD2; j_gene: TRBJ2-2; v_gene: TRBV9; CDR3aa: CASTPLAGEGGELFF; CDR3nt: TGTGCCAGCACCCCCCTAGCGGGAGAGGGTGGGGAGCTGTTTTTT
abundance: once; d_gene: TRBD1; j_gene: TRBJ2-3; v_gene: TRBV5-6; CDR3aa: CASSLSGQGATDTQYF; CDR3nt: TGTGCCAGCAGCTTGTCCGGGCAGGGGGCCACAGATACGCAGTATTTT
abundance: NA; d_gene: TRBD2; j_gene: TRBJ2-7; v_gene: TRBV4-3; CDR3aa: CASSQDPATSGKYEQYF; CDR3nt: TGCGCCAGCAGCCAAGATCCCGCGACTAGCGGGAAATACGAGCAGTACTTC
abundance: NA; d_gene: TRBD2; j_gene: TRBJ2-5; v_gene: TRBV9; CDR3aa: CASSNGGGQETQYF; CDR3nt: TGTGCCAGCAGTAACGGCGGGGGCCAAGAGACCCAGTACTTC
abundance: NA; d_gene: NA; j_gene: TRBJ2-2; v_gene: TRBV11-2; CDR3aa: CASSLGGGSTGELFF; CDR3nt: TGTGCCAGCAGCTTAGGTGGAGGGAGCACCGGGGAGCTGTTTTTT
abundance: NA; d_gene: TRBD1; j_gene: TRBJ1-6; v_gene: TRBV4-3; CDR3aa: CASSQVDRNSPLHF; CDR3nt: TGCGCCAGCAGCCAAGTGGACAGGAATTCACCCCTCCACTTT
abundance: NA; d_gene: NA; j_gene: TRBJ2-3; v_gene: TRBV4-3; CDR3aa: CASSHGLAYADTQYF; CDR3nt: TGCGCCAGCAGCCACGGGCTAGCGTACGCAGATACGCAGTATTTT
abundance: NA; d_gene: NA; j_gene: TRBJ1-3; v_gene: TRBV5-6; CDR3aa: CASSPGTSINTIYF; CDR3nt: TGTGCCAGCAGCCCAGGGACAAGTATAAACACCATATATTTT
abundance: NA; d_gene: NA; j_gene: TRBJ1-2; v_gene: TRBV4-3; CDR3aa: CASSQEGGTYYGYTF; CDR3nt: TGCGCCAGCAGCCAGGAGGGGGGGACTTACTATGGCTACACCTTC
abundance: NA; d_gene: NA; j_gene: TRBJ2-6; v_gene: TRBV6-1; CDR3aa: CASSEVGQPSGANVLTF; CDR3nt: TGTGCCAGCAGTGAAGTTGGACAGCCCTCTGGGGCCAACGTCCTGACTTTC
abundance: NA; d_gene: NA; j_gene: TRBJ2-3; v_gene: TRBV10-3; CDR3aa: CAISESPAGINTQYF; CDR3nt: TGTGCCATCAGTGAGTCGCCCGCGGGGATAAATACGCAGTATTTT
abundance: once; d_gene: NA; j_gene: TRBJ2-5; v_gene: TRBV10-2; CDR3aa: CASSVVGSQETQYF; CDR3nt: TGCGCCAGCAGTGTAGTGGGCAGCCAAGAGACCCAGTACTTC
abundance: NA; d_gene: NA; j_gene: TRBJ1-2; v_gene: TRBV25-1; CDR3aa: CASSSEGGRGTYGYTF; CDR3nt: TGTGCCAGCAGCTCAGAAGGAGGCAGGGGTACCTATGGCTACACCTTC
abundance: NA; d_gene: TRBD1; j_gene: TRBJ2-1; v_gene: TRBV14; CDR3aa: CASSPLRTGEQFF; CDR3nt: TGTGCCAGCAGCCCCCTCCGGACAGGTGAGCAGTTCTTC
abundance: once; d_gene: TRBD1; j_gene: TRBJ1-5; v_gene: TRBV6-4; CDR3aa: CASSETGDNNQPQHF; CDR3nt: TGTGCCAGCAGTGAGACAGGGGATAACAATCAGCCCCAGCATTTT
abundance: NA; d_gene: NA; j_gene: TRBJ2-3; v_gene: TRBV5-4; CDR3aa: CASSLTSTDTQYF; CDR3nt: TGTGCCAGCAGCTTGACTAGCACAGATACGCAGTATTTT
abundance: NA; d_gene: TRBD2; j_gene: TRBJ2-2; v_gene: TRBV4-3; CDR3aa: CASSQDFGTSLNTGELFF; CDR3nt: TGCGCCAGCAGCCAAGACTTTGGGACTAGCTTGAACACCGGGGAGCTGTTTTTT
abundance: NA; d_gene: NA; j_gene: TRBJ2-5; v_gene: TRBV6-1; CDR3aa: CASSDWAGETQYF; CDR3nt: TGTGCCAGCAGTGACTGGGCGGGGGAGACCCAGTACTTC
abundance: NA; d_gene: NA; j_gene: TRBJ2-3; v_gene: TRBV7-2; CDR3aa: CASSLVIPRGTDTQYF; CDR3nt: TGTGCCAGCAGCTTAGTCATCCCTCGCGGGACCGATACGCAGTATTTT
abundance: NA; d_gene: TRBD1; j_gene: TRBJ1-2; v_gene: TRBV2; CDR3aa: CANGQGNYGYTF; CDR3nt: TGTGCCAACGGACAGGGGAACTATGGCTACACCTTC
abundance: NA; d_gene: NA; j_gene: TRBJ2-6; v_gene: TRBV6-1; CDR3aa: CASSVEILSGANVLTF; CDR3nt: TGTGCCAGCAGTGTCGAGATTCTGTCCGGGGCCAACGTCCTGACTTTC
abundance: NA; d_gene: NA; j_gene: TRBJ2-1; v_gene: TRBV7-9; CDR3aa: CASGRGMSSYNEQFF; CDR3nt: TGTGCCAGCGGCCGAGGAATGAGCTCCTACAATGAGCAGTTCTTC
abundance: NA; d_gene: NA; j_gene: TRBJ2-1; v_gene: TRBV4-3; CDR3aa: CASSQEKGGGSYNEQFF; CDR3nt: TGCGCCAGCAGCCAAGAAAAGGGAGGGGGCTCCTACAATGAGCAGTTCTTC
abundance: NA; d_gene: NA; j_gene: TRBJ1-5; v_gene: TRBV6-5; CDR3aa: CASSRTVSNQPQHF; CDR3nt: TGTGCCAGCAGTCGGACAGTTAGCAATCAGCCCCAGCATTTT
abundance: few; d_gene: NA; j_gene: TRBJ1-4; v_gene: TRBV19; CDR3aa: CATRRGPNEKLFF; CDR3nt: TGTGCCACCCGACGTGGGCCTAATGAAAAACTGTTTTTT
abundance: once; d_gene: TRBD1; j_gene: TRBJ2-5; v_gene: TRBV19; CDR3aa: CASSIGGTGLQETQYF; CDR3nt: TGTGCCAGTAGTATAGGTGGGACAGGCCTGCAAGAGACCCAGTACTTC
abundance: NA; d_gene: NA; j_gene: TRBJ2-7; v_gene: TRBV7-9; CDR3aa: CASSLATLYEQYF; CDR3nt: TGTGCCAGCAGCTTAGCGACTCTCTACGAGCAGTACTTC
abundance: NA; d_gene: TRBD2; j_gene: TRBJ2-3; v_gene: TRBV7-2; CDR3aa: CASRLAGGPDTQYF; CDR3nt: TGTGCCAGCCGACTAGCGGGGGGGCCAGATACGCAGTATTTT
abundance: NA; d_gene: TRBD2; j_gene: TRBJ2-3; v_gene: TRBV9; CDR3aa: CASSVGLAGFTDTQYF; CDR3nt: TGTGCCAGCAGCGTTGGACTAGCGGGATTCACAGATACGCAGTATTTT
abundance: NA; d_gene: NA; j_gene: TRBJ1-1; v_gene: TRBV6-5; CDR3aa: CASSYYPGNTEAFF; CDR3nt: TGTGCCAGCAGTTACTACCCAGGAAACACTGAAGCTTTCTTT
abundance: NA; d_gene: NA; j_gene: TRBJ1-5; v_gene: TRBV30; CDR3aa: CAWSEGGRGWTQHF; CDR3nt: TGTGCCTGGAGCGAGGGCGGGCGAGGGTGGACCCAGCATTTT
abundance: NA; d_gene: TRBD1; j_gene: TRBJ2-7; v_gene: TRBV5-1; CDR3aa: CASSYGQGAYEQYF; CDR3nt: TGCGCCAGCAGCTACGGACAGGGGGCCTACGAGCAGTACTTC
abundance: NA; d_gene: NA; j_gene: TRBJ1-4; v_gene: TRBV5-6; CDR3aa: CASSFITTTNEKLFF; CDR3nt: TGTGCCAGCAGCTTTATCACAACAACTAATGAAAAACTGTTTTTT
abundance: NA; d_gene: NA; j_gene: TRBJ1-1; v_gene: TRBV29-1; CDR3aa: CSVDLEGTEAFF; CDR3nt: TGCAGCGTTGATCTTGAGGGCACTGAAGCTTTCTTT